This T cell receptor beta chain was found in a study of shared clonotypes between healthy human individuals. Profiling relied on immunoSEQ multiplex PCR, and the TCRdb table lists in-frame clones only, not all of them. Here the sample spans about half a million clones, roughly 78% being singletons. The clonotype originates from a woman aged 40-49 years in good health. Some clones in this sample may be carry-over from other donors' samples. The specimen was PBMCs.

CDR3 sequence: CASRDGGMDYGYTF. DNA of the CDR3: TGTGCCAGCAGGGATGGGGGGATGGACTATGGCTACACCTTC. This sequence joins TRBV6-1 and TRBJ1-2; weak D call: TRBD1 (5 bases). Trimming took off 6 bases at V and 3 bases at J, with 14 bases between the two ends. This CDR3 comprises 14 residues. Germline CDR1 reads MNHNS; CDR2 reads SASEGT.